This paragraph covers one T cell receptor beta chain sequence. Its cognate antigen has yet to be identified. No base-level quality is on record; no much larger clone is a single base apart. The library was produced with the immunoSEQ multiplex PCR assay. For the multiplex PCR, a mixture combining 60 forward primers for TCR Vbeta segments and 13 reverse primers for TCR Jbeta segments was used. The CDR3 region of rearranged TCR beta genes was amplified from genomic DNA with a multiplex PCR assay. The Illumina HiSeq System was used to sequence the amplified TCR beta libraries as 87-base-pair reads. The source study handled its data this way. A later analysis counted 75 million to 100 million unique TCR beta chains across the 666 repertoires, and some 11 million of these chains were shared by at least two donors. To remove PCR and sequencing errors, raw reads were error-corrected and collapsed into unique sequences using a nearest-neighbor algorithm that merged closely related sequences. V, D and J gene segments were assigned by aligning CDR3 sequences to IMGT reference sequences. Each retained sequence needed at least a six-nucleotide match to both a V gene segment and a J gene segment. Rearrangements were called productive when the CDR3 lacked stop codons and stayed in frame with V and J; all others were non-productive. CDR3 was defined by IMGT convention, running from the second conserved V-encoded cysteine to the conserved J-encoded phenylalanine. Sequences without an unambiguous match to a single V gene segment were excluded from the earlier analysis of about 600 of the donors. In an earlier analysis of a few hundred of the donors, a V segment was called functional when productive rearrangements were above 56.7%, and segregating when the standard deviation between donors exceeded 5%. A statistical classification framework was built to diagnose cytomegalovirus status from the catalog of TCR beta chain sequences. A later analysis assigned V and J genes by comparing TCR nucleotide sequences with IMGT/GENE-DB human TR gene sequences. Using the TCRdist pipeline, a later analysis assigned CDR3 sequences along with most-parsimonious VDJ recombination scenarios. In a later analysis, each TCR beta chain was defined by its CDR3 amino acid sequence together with its V-gene family, and reads without a unique V-gene family were excluded. A later analysis removed over 500 highly shared, low-generation-probability nucleotide sequences to deal with suspected cross-contamination and a sequencing artifact. In a later analysis, a clonal expansion index was calculated for each public chain from normalized within-repertoire ranks of inferred template counts. In a later analysis, generation probabilities were computed using a VDJ recombination model fitted to out-of-frame rearrangements, and the results were checked against IGoR. Hypergeometric tests were used in a later analysis to score TCR-TCR, TCR-HLA and TCR-CMV co-occurrence, with a repertoire-size bias correction applied to the TCR pairs. To estimate false discovery rates, a later analysis permuted the HLA or CMV assignments 20 times. In a later analysis, co-occurring TCRs were grouped using DBSCAN, and TCRdist sequence similarity was added for clustering within HLA-allele-positive subsets. Co-occurrence clustering excluded repertoires with fewer than 30,000 or more than 120,000 public chains, plus five with anomalous nucleotide sharing. Held by TCRdb, this immuneACCESS table contains in-frame sequences only and omits some clones. Under half of the omission traces to an unresolved V gene where checked; the cause of the rest is unknown. The V and J calls and clone size are taken from that table; D and trimming were inferred from the DNA. In this sample the table shows hundreds of thousands of clones, approximately 84% of which occur a single time. The ten largest clones capture about 0.58% of the sample.

The cohort consisted of more than 650 healthy bone marrow donors. At the time of sampling, all cohort members were nominally healthy, though unrecorded immune exposures were likely present. The donor was CMV seronegative and was included in the group of under 450 seronegative cohort members. Each donor provided a peripheral blood sample, and peripheral blood mononuclear cells were used for TCR beta sequencing. The Qiagen DNeasy Blood Extraction Kit was used to extract genomic DNA from the blood cell samples. This entry comes from a study of cytomegalovirus exposure and HLA in healthy donors (dated by TCRdb to about 2017). Broadly, across the study: An earlier analysis of approximately 590 of the donors reported more than 250 Gb of sequence data and 120 million or so unique TCR beta sequences from about 179 million T cells. An early release covering some 640 HLA-typed donors comprised about 300 gigabases of sequencing data and 85 million to 100 million unique TCR sequences. Of the roughly 400 genotyped donors, around 81% fell in the genetic ancestry cluster associated with self-reported Caucasian donors. All discovery cohort repertoires had been generated using a single sequencing platform. The study combined high-throughput TCR immunosequencing, statistical association of individual TCRs with disease status, and machine learning to predict cytomegalovirus infection status. Because of strong linkage in the cohort, roughly five DR-DQ haplotypes were treated as single units for association and clustering. HLA typing covered class I and class II loci at four-digit resolution. The study was designed to test whether signatures of past pathogen exposure could be identified by cataloging public T cell receptors. In addition to the first cohort of 666 subjects, a separate validation cohort of around 110 different subjects was used. Donor age, sex, ethnicity and CMV serostatus were collected together with the repertoire data. Among about 410 genotyped donors of the cohort, an average of around 240,000 unique TCR beta nucleotide sequences was sequenced per donor, of which about 20% were non-productive. An earlier analysis of approximately 580 of the donors used high-throughput TCR beta sequencing to judge whether each TCR beta V gene segment behaved as functional or pseudogenic. Typing coverage differed by locus: A, B, C, DRB1 and DQB1 were typed in roughly 620-630 donors, DQA1 in about 560, DPA1 in nearly 610, and DPB1 in roughly 450. In a later analysis, previously published TCR beta repertoires from 600 to 850 donors were re-analyzed and high-resolution HLA genotyping was added so that TCR occurrence patterns could be studied. Using immunosequencing, the study profiled T cell repertoires from 550 to 750 subjects and related those repertoires to cytomegalovirus serostatus. In a later genetic analysis, genome-wide SNP genotypes for about three fifths of the 666 donors were used, and that subset was treated as a discovery cohort. The later analysis used no new phenotypic data to find candidate immune exposures, relying instead on TCR beta sequences and their occurrence across donors. Findings and caveats that apply to the study as a whole: A later analysis associated about 16,000 TCR beta sequences with specific HLA alleles at a false discovery rate of 0.05. Because some donors lacked HLA typing at each locus, the association tests relied only on the typed subset. Linkage disequilibrium might explain the correlated functional status among segregating V segments, but an unknown experimental factor could not be excluded. According to a later analysis, most CMV-associated TCR beta chains appeared to be HLA-restricted, and the HLA associations seemed to be driven largely by CMV exposure. When HLA alleles, especially DR and DQ, strongly co-occurred, attributing TCR associations to individual alleles was difficult. CMV serostatus was the only immune exposure information available for the cohort. Roughly uniform sequencing depth across donors was assumed in presence/absence analyses, although this assumption may not hold. A further reported finding was that TCR beta sequences accurately predicted the HLA-A and HLA-B alleles for most subjects in the first cohort. In this cohort, only TCR beta chains were sequenced, and detectable features were limited by the absence of alpha or paired-chain data. Most TCR sequences were observed very rarely across donors, whereas some public TCRs were present in many individuals. The study listed approximately 150 TCR beta chains as associated with cytomegalovirus. The authors suggested that the approach could potentially be generalized to other disease states and immunological phenotypes. The 87-base-pair reads could not distinguish some IMGT-functional V segments, including TRBV6-2 and TRBV6-3, so those segments were excluded. Compared with the roughly 700-donor mean, donors in an Asian-associated ancestry cluster had fewer N-insertions in productive TCRs, according to a later genetic analysis. In an earlier analysis of about 600 of the donors, most TCR beta V segments appeared in productive rearrangements about 90% or about 30% of the time, broadly matching IMGT annotations. Compared with equally common non-associated chains, HLA-associated TCR beta chains in a later analysis were more clonally expanded and had lower generation probabilities. A cluster of highly shared sequence variants was judged likely to represent a technical artifact of the sequencing pipeline. A later genetic analysis associated a missense DCLRE1C variant with V-gene and J-gene trimming of TCR beta chains, and an independent cohort replicated the association. The classifier was reported to diagnose cytomegalovirus status with high specificity and sensitivity in both the original and validation cohorts. In a later analysis, TCR association rates were found to vary across HLA loci, with the most associated TCRs seen for DRB1 alleles and the fewest for HLA-C alleles. Because counts were too low, seventeen rarely observed V segments, including chromosome 9 orphons, were left out of the earlier analysis of 587 of the donors. In a later analysis, several top co-occurrence clusters were reported to appear linked to parvovirus B19, influenza, CMV and Epstein-Barr virus. In vitro tests confirmed that a few of the cytomegalovirus-associated TCR beta chains recognize cytomegalovirus antigens.

CDR1 is given as SNHLY and CDR2 as FYNNEI, both from the germline V gene. Taken from cysteine to phenylalanine, the CDR3 has 14 residues. Only CDR3 DNA remains: 42 bases, in frame from the first base. V is trimmed back by 7 bases and J by 0 bases, and the junction contains 6 bases that no gene match accounts for. The rearrangement joined TRBV2 to TRBJ2-7; 7 central bases correspond to TRBD1. The sample was PBMCs. This clonotype originated in a woman in her forties in good health and CMV-seronegative. The DNA sequence is given as TGTGCCAGCAACCTAGACAGGGCCTCCTACGAGCAGTACTTC. Translated, it gives CASNLDRASYEQYF. The variable domain in full, with residues beyond the CDR3 obtained from the reference TRBV2 and TRBJ2-7 genes, is EPEVTQTPSHQVTQMGQEVILRCVPISNHLYFYWYRQILGQKVEFLVSFYNNEISEKSEIFDDQFSVERPDGSNFTLKIRSTKLEDSAMYFCASNLDRASYEQYFGPGTRLTVT.